This T cell receptor (beta chain) was recorded in a study of T cells in narcolepsy. The overall study: Enrolled donors included narcolepsy type 1 or type 2 patients and healthy controls.

On this clone itself: The antigen remains undetermined.

CDR1 and CDR2 (germline): SQVTM, ANQGSEA. V lost 4 bases, J lost 8 bases, and 5 bases stayed unmatched. CDR3 size: 12 residues. Notes on the study in general: Comparing one patient's CSF and blood CD4+ clonotypes highlighted HCRT- and TRIB2-specific autoreactive clonotypes. Healthy controls reportedly lacked the autoreactive clonotypes serially found in patients' blood.

The table came from immunoSEQ multiplex PCR; TCRdb's copy has only in-frame clones and leaves some out. Of fewer than 40,000 clones in the sample, over 65% are singletons; the top ten hold over 2%. The genes are TRBV29-1 and TRBJ2-1; TRBD1 aligns across 7 bases. This TCR was sampled from a human donor in good health. Sequencing used memory (CD45RA-) CD4+ T cells from blood. CDR3 region: CSVARGIHEQFF. The CDR3 DNA reads as TGCAGCGTTGCCAGGGGGATCCATGAGCAGTTCTTC.